Shown below are 11 T cell receptor beta chains from a single sample sequenced in a study of T-cell memory formation after mild COVID-19 (dated by TCRdb to the early 2020s). Receptor amplification or capture employed 5' RACE. The sequencer was an Illumina NovaSeq 6000. TCRdb passed the public sequencing reads through fastp at Q25 and MiXCR, retaining productive beta sequences. For every CDR3 protein sequence, its rows merge into one entry that carries the most common genes and DNA. This sample has 200,000 to 300,000 distinct CDR3 sequences in its table, and 16% of those were observed once. The ten largest clones capture approximately 20% of the sample. The material sequenced was PBMCs or a T cell subset sorted from them (not recorded which). Every receptor here comes from a man between 18 and 29 years old who had mild COVID-19 (a few samples of this study predate the infection). The sample titles of this study are shuffled in the database, so cell type and time point are left out; the donor was told from shared clones.

This clonotype was seen at least ten times. The chain recombines TRBV5-1 with TRBJ2-7; 9 bases match TRBD1. The CDR3 covers 15 residues. The V segment lost 4 bases and the J segment 6 bases; nucleotides outside the gene matches: 11. Germline V gene sequence: CDR1 SGHRS, CDR2 YFSETQ. In DNA form, the CDR3 reads TGCGCCAGCAGCCCGCGGACAGGGGAGAAGAGCGAGCAGTACTTC. Its translation: CASSPRTGEKSEQYF.

This clonotype was counted only a few times. The genes are TRBV5-5 and TRBJ2-5; tentative D call: TRBD2 (5 bases). Trimming cost V 0 bases and J 4 bases, with 13 bases left between them. The CDR3 covers 15 residues. Germline CDR1 is SGHKS and CDR2 is YYEKEE (reference sequence). CDR3 amino acids: CASSLDVNGVETQYF. The CDR3 DNA is TGTGCCAGCAGCTTGGATGTCAACGGGGTAGAGACCCAGTACTTC.

This clonotype was seen a few times. The V and J genes are TRBV6-5 and TRBJ2-2; the D gene is possibly TRBD2 (5 bases). V was pared by 3 bases and J by 2 bases, with 13 bases between. CDR1 MNHEY and CDR2 SVGAGI come from the germline V gene. This CDR3 is 16 amino acids long. DNA of the CDR3: TGTGCCAGCAGTTATGATACGGGGTTAAACACCGGGGAGCTGTTTTTT. The encoded protein is CASSYDTGLNTGELFF.

This clonotype was seen a few times. The J gene is TRBJ1-2, the V gene TRBV5-1; no clear D gene. The V gene's germline CDR1 is SGHRS and CDR2 YFSETQ. This CDR3 has 14 residues. The V end lost 0 bases, the J end lost 4 bases, and 10 bases lay between the germline ends. CDR3 sequence (DNA): TGCGCCAGCAGCTTGGCCGCGGAAACCTATGGCTACACCTTC. Its translation: CASSLAAETYGYTF.

This clonotype occurred a few times. The chain uses TRBV12-5 and TRBJ2-3; no firm D call. CDR1 and CDR2 from the germline V gene are LGHNT and FRNRAP. This CDR3 region has 12 residues. V was trimmed by 1 base and J by 7 bases, leaving 6 bases between them. The CDR3 DNA sequence: TGTGCTAGTGGTTTGGGCGTGAATACGCAGTATTTT. This codes for CASGLGVNTQYF.

This clonotype was observed a few times. This sequence joins TRBV6-2 or TRBV6-3 and TRBJ1-1; D uncertain. CDR1 and CDR2 (germline): MNHEY, SVGEGT. This CDR3 has 12 amino acids. V lost 4 bases and J lost 8, with 11 bases in between. The CDR3 reads CASSSPGLEAFF. CDR3 bases: TGTGCCAGCAGTTCCCCCGGCCTGGAAGCTTTCTTT.

In this sample, this clonotype turned up a few times. The genes are TRBV6-6 and TRBJ2-7, with D possibly being TRBD2 (5 bases). This CDR3 contains 12 residues. CDR1 and CDR2 from the germline V gene are MNHNY and SVGAGI (reference sequence). V lost 6 bases and J 1 base, leaving 7 bases between the germline ends. CDR3 nucleotide sequence: TGTGCCAGCAGCGGGATATCCTACGAGCAGTACGTC. This sequence encodes CASSGISYEQYV.

The gene calls are TRBV20-1 and TRBJ2-5; D remains ambiguous. CDR3 length: 16 amino acids. Germline-derived CDR1 and CDR2 are DFQATT and SNEGSKA (reference sequence). V lost 0 bases to trimming and J lost 0 bases, with 14 bases between them. This CDR3 reads CSARDFSMGHQETQYF. The CDR3 nucleotides are TGCAGTGCTAGAGATTTTTCAATGGGCCACCAAGAGACCCAGTACTTC.

At least ten counts were recorded for this clonotype. In nucleotides, the CDR3 is TGCGCCAGCAGCTTGGATCCGGGGGCTGGATATGGCTACACCTTC. Amino acids: CASSLDPGAGYGYTF. The chain has TRBV5-1 and TRBJ1-2, with D possibly being TRBD1 (6 bases). Trimming left V 0 bases short and J 5 bases short, with 14 bases between. In germline, CDR1 is SGHRS, CDR2 YFSETQ. This CDR3 has 15 residues. The full variable domain, completed using reference TRBV5-1 and TRBJ1-2, is KAGVTQTPRYLIKTRGQQVTLSCSPISGHRSVSWYQQTPGQGLQFLFEYFSETQRNKGNFPGRFSGRQFSNSRSEMNVSTLELGDSALYLCASSLDPGAGYGYTFGSGTRLTVV.

This sequence joins TRBV12-3 or TRBV12-4 and TRBJ2-2; no clear D gene. The CDR3 is 13 residues long. V was pared by 3 bases and J by 9 bases, with 11 bases between. The DNA of the CDR3 is TGTGCCAGCAGTTTTCAAGAAGGAAGGGAGCTGTTTTTT. Amino acids: CASSFQEGRELFF.

The rearrangement joins TRBV11-2 to TRBJ2-7; TRBD2 might be the D (6 bases). V lost 3 bases and J lost 5, with 11 bases in between. There are 13 residues in the CDR3. CDR1 SGHAT and CDR2 FQNNGV come from the germline V gene. This chain's CDR3 is CASSLRRENEQYV. CDR3 bases: TGTGCCAGCAGCTTGAGACGGGAGAACGAGCAGTACGTC.